This TCR beta chain was identified during a study of shared clonotypes between healthy human individuals. Genomic DNA of every subset was divided equally among multiple immunoSEQ plates. Profiled with immunoSEQ multiplex PCR; TCRdb holds only in-frame clones, not every one. The data contain roughly 2.2 million clones, over 90% of them singletons. Note on this clone: Its antigen remains unidentified.

Germline V lookup: CDR1 GTSNPN, CDR2 SVGIG (reference sequence). Germline trimming cut 3 bases from V and 5 bases from J; bases unmatched to any gene: 10. CDR3 length: 15 residues. Study observations and caveats: Apart from blood, nothing was sampled; tissue repertoires likely differ. Non-shared clonotypes were found to have lower generation probabilities than the clonotypes that were shared by all four of the sorted-subset donors.

It was into CD45RA+ naive and CD45RA-negative memory subsets that the CD4+ cells were split. This chain links TRBV30 with TRBJ2-3, with 8 bases matching TRBD2. This TCR came from a man between 18 and 29 years old in good health. Some clones in this sample may be carry-over from other donors' samples. Material: naive CD4+ T cells from PBMCs. Subset given: CD45RA+ positively selected. The CDR3 region has the DNA TGTGCCTGGAGCCCCCCCGGGGCGGGAGGAGATACGCAGTATTTT. Translation gives CAWSPPGAGGDTQYF.